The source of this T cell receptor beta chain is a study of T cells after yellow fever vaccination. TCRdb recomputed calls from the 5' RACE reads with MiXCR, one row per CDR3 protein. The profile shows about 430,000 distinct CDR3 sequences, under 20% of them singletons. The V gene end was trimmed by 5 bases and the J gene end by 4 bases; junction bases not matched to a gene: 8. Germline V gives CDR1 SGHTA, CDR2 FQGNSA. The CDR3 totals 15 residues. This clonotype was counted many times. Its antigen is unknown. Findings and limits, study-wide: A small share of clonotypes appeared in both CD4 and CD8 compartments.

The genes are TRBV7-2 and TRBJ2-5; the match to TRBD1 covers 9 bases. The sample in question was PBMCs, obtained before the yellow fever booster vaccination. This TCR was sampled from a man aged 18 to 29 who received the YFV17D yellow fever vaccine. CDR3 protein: CASSVEGQGGETQYF. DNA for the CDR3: TGTGCCAGCAGCGTAGAGGGACAGGGTGGAGAGACCCAGTACTTC.